The 2 T cell receptor beta chains below all came from one sample that was sequenced in a study of blood T cell repertoires in COVID-19. Assay: immunoSEQ multiplex PCR; the TCRdb copy retains only in-frame clones and omits some. The sample includes tens of thousands of clones, around 82% of them seen just once. The material sequenced was peripheral blood. These receptors were taken from a woman in her sixties or seventies with acute or convalescent COVID-19.

The chain recombines TRBV29-1 with TRBJ1-1, with 7 bases identical to TRBD1. With V trimmed by 3 bases and J by 4 bases, 8 bases remained unmatched. The length of the CDR3 is 14 residues. CDR1 is SQVTM and CDR2 is ANQGSEA in the germline V gene. CDR3 region: CSVEVQGVGTEAFF. The CDR3 DNA reads TGCAGCGTTGAGGTTCAGGGGGTCGGCACTGAAGCTTTCTTT. The whole variable domain, remainder taken from reference TRBV29-1 and TRBJ1-1, is SAVISQKPSRDICQRGTSLTIQCQVDSQVTMMFWYRQQPGQSLTLIATANQGSEATYESGFVIDKFPISRPNLTFSTLTVSNMSPEDSSIYLCSVEVQGVGTEAFFGQGTRLTVV.

The genes are TRBV18 and TRBJ2-5; no clear D gene. The CDR3 loop spans 13 amino acids. The V gene's germline CDR1 is KGHSH and CDR2 LQKENI. V lost 2 bases to trimming and J lost 14 bases, with 18 bases between them. The CDR3 spells CASSPGFENYPYF. CDR3 coding DNA: TGTGCCAGCTCACCAGGTTTCGAGAACTATCCCTACTTC.